The 22 T cell receptor beta chains below come from one sample, sequenced in a study of PD-L1 blockade in urothelial cancer. Data came from immunoSEQ multiplex PCR; TCRdb stores just in-frame clones and leaves some out. This table has some 110,000 clones, around 90% appearing once. Noted time point: peripheral blood 6 weeks after treatment start. The sequenced sample was PBMCs, obtained around atezolizumab (anti-PD-L1) treatment. The source of these receptors is a man in his 60s with urothelial cancer.

This chain joins TRBV4-2 and TRBJ2-7, with D unclear. Germline V gene lookup returns CDR1 LGHNA and CDR2 YNFKEQ. The CDR3 has 14 amino acids. V was trimmed by 0 bases and J by 1 base, leaving 7 bases between them. Here the CDR3 reads CASSQDLFSYEQYF. The CDR3 DNA follows: TGTGCCAGCAGCCAAGATCTGTTTTCCTACGAGCAGTACTTC.

V usage is TRBV7-2 and J usage is TRBJ2-5, with 9 positions matching TRBD1. Trimming cost V 5 bases and J 5 bases; bases outside gene matches: 9. In germline, CDR1 is SGHTA, CDR2 FQGNSA. The CDR3 extends over 15 amino acids. CDR3 in amino acids: CASSPTGGRWETQYF. The CDR3 region has the DNA TGTGCCAGCAGCCCGACAGGGGGTAGATGGGAGACCCAGTACTTC.

The V gene is TRBV7-2, the J gene TRBJ1-5, with a possible D match to TRBD1 (6 bases). Germline CDR1 reads SGHTA; CDR2 reads FQGNSA. V was pared by 1 base and J by 6 bases, with 13 bases between. CDR3 length equals 15 residues. CDR3 DNA sequence: TGTGCCAGCAGCTTAGTATCGGGGGGCGGTCAGCCCCAGCATTTT. Encoded protein: CASSLVSGGGQPQHF. Using reference TRBV7-2 and TRBJ1-5 for the parts outside the CDR3, the full variable domain is GAGVSQSPSNKVTEKGKDVELRCDPISGHTALYWYRQSLGQGLEFLIYFQGNSAPDKSGLPSDRFSAERTGGSVSTLTIQRTQQEDSAVYLCASSLVSGGGQPQHFGDGTRLSIL.

The V and J genes are TRBV19 and TRBJ1-1; TRBD1 aligns across 9 bases. CDR1 and CDR2 from the germline V gene are LNHDA and SQIVND (reference sequence). The CDR3 runs 18 residues. V lost 0 bases, J lost 0 bases, and 8 bases stayed unmatched. The CDR3 loop is CASSIDPDRGVVNTEAFF. The CDR3 region has the DNA TGTGCCAGTAGTATAGATCCGGACAGGGGTGTAGTGAACACTGAAGCTTTCTTT.

This clone has a single count. Written as DNA, the CDR3 is TGCAGCGTTGAATTGGGACTAGCATCCTACAATGAGCAGTTCTTC. Translating it yields CSVELGLASYNEQFF. The chain recombines TRBV29-1 with TRBJ2-1, with 9 bases lining up with TRBD2. This CDR3 region has 15 residues. V dropped 2 bases and J dropped 1; count of bases not matched to a gene: 3. The germline CDR1 and CDR2 sequences are SQVTM and ANQGSEA.

This chain uses TRBV9 with TRBJ2-3; D may be TRBD1 (5 bases). The V end lost 4 bases, the J end lost 1 base, and 10 bases lay between the germline ends. The CDR3 sequence is 14 residues long. Looked up from germline, CDR1 is SGDLS and CDR2 is YYNGEE. The chain's CDR3 is CASSKDSRTDTQYF. For the CDR3, the DNA is TGTGCCAGCAGCAAAGACAGCCGCACAGATACGCAGTATTTT.

The chain is built from TRBV5-6 and TRBJ1-4; a possible D gene is TRBD1 (6 bases). V was clipped by 4 bases and J by 5 bases, with 15 bases between them. The germline V gene has CDR1 SGHDT and CDR2 YYEEEE. The CDR3 runs to 15 residues. The CDR3 DNA is TGTGCCAGCAGCCACGAAGAGGGGGAAAATGAAAAACTGTTTTTT. It yields the protein CASSHEEGENEKLFF.

CDR3 protein: CASSPRGSEGDEQYF. The CDR3 DNA is TGCGCCAGCAGCCCGCGGGGTAGCGAAGGAGACGAGCAGTACTTC. The chain links TRBV5-1 to TRBJ2-7; tentative D call: TRBD2 (6 bases). V was clipped by 4 bases and J by 5 bases, with 19 bases between them. The CDR3 is made up of 15 amino acids. Germline CDR1 is SGHRS and CDR2 is YFSETQ.

This sequence joins TRBV9 and TRBJ2-7; perhaps TRBD2 as D (6 bases). Trimming shortened V by 1 base and J by 7 bases, and 15 bases separated the two germline ends. The CDR3 runs to 14 residues. CDR1 is SGDLS, CDR2 YYNGEE, per germline. Here the CDR3 DNA reads TGTGCCAGCAGCGTATCGGGATCCCGGGGGGAGCAGTACTTC. It translates to CASSVSGSRGEQYF.

J is TRBJ1-3 and V is TRBV7-9, with a weak D call TRBD1 (6 bases). This CDR3 is 14 amino acids long. V was trimmed by 6 bases and J by 0 bases, leaving 9 bases between them. Germline assignment: CDR1 SEHNR and CDR2 FQNEAQ (reference sequence). CDR3 DNA: TGTGCCAGCAGTTGGACAGTCTCTGGAAACACCATATATTTT. It specifies CASSWTVSGNTIYF.

The V call is TRBV11-2, the J call TRBJ1-1; D gene ambiguous. Germline loops: CDR1 SGHAT, CDR2 FQNNGV. The CDR3 spans 11 residues. V lost 5 bases and J lost 7, with 8 bases in between. The CDR3 DNA sequence: TGTGCCAGCAGCCCCACCGGTGAAGCTTTCTTT. Encoded protein: CASSPTGEAFF.

V is TRBV28 and J is TRBJ2-1; 10 bases map to TRBD2. The CDR3 has 16 residues. V lost 8 bases and J lost 7; bases outside the gene matches: 14. CDR1 is MDHEN and CDR2 is SYDVKM in the germline V gene. The CDR3 DNA follows: TGTGCCAGCGAGCGTGGGGGACTAGCGTCGGGGAATGAGCAGTTCTTC. Encoded protein: CASERGGLASGNEQFF.

This clone appeared a single time. This chain joins TRBV9 and TRBJ2-3, with D possibly TRBD2 on 5 matching bases. The CDR3 runs 15 residues. V shed 4 bases and J shed 4 bases, with 16 bases lying between them. CDR1 is SGDLS, CDR2 YYNGEE, per germline. The CDR3 here is CASSPDFSRPDTQYF. As DNA, the CDR3 is TGTGCCAGCAGCCCGGACTTTAGCCGCCCAGATACGCAGTATTTT.

This clone appeared a single time. The rearrangement uses TRBV7-2 and TRBJ2-6; D not certain. CDR1 SGHTA and CDR2 FQGNSA come from the germline V gene. The CDR3 covers 14 residues. V was shortened by 4 bases and J by 0 bases, with 4 bases between the two germline ends. CDR3 bases: TGTGCCAGCAGCTCCGGCTCTGGGGCCAACGTCCTGACTTTC. It encodes CASSSGSGANVLTF.

This chain links TRBV7-9 with TRBJ2-3; 8 nucleotides line up with TRBD2. J lost 4 bases, V lost 1 base, and 10 bases had no gene match. The CDR3 totals 17 residues. Germline loops: CDR1 SEHNR, CDR2 FQNEAQ (reference sequence). The CDR3, as DNA: TGTGCCAGCAGCTTAGGAGGGCGGGGGGCCATCCCAGATACGCAGTATTTT. As protein: CASSLGGRGAIPDTQYF.

J is TRBJ2-3 and V is TRBV7-9; 9 nucleotides line up with TRBD2. The CDR3 loop spans 16 amino acids. The trim removed 0 bases at V and 2 bases at J, leaving 3 bases unmatched. Per the germline V gene, CDR1 is SEHNR and CDR2 is FQNEAQ (reference sequence). Here the CDR3 DNA reads TGTGCCAGCAGCTTAGCCGCTAGCGGGATCACAGATACGCAGTATTTT. It translates to CASSLAASGITDTQYF.

The gene calls are TRBV9 and TRBJ2-3; 7 bases agree with TRBD2. V lost 5 bases, J lost 0 bases, and 3 bases stayed unmatched. The CDR3 spans 14 residues. Germline values: CDR1 SGDLS, CDR2 YYNGEE. CDR3 bases: TGTGCCAGCAGTAACGGGGGGAGCACAGATACGCAGTATTTT. Encoded protein: CASSNGGSTDTQYF. The full variable domain, with the rest looked up from reference TRBV9 and TRBJ2-3, is DSGVTQTPKHLITATGQRVTLRCSPRSGDLSVYWYQQSLDQGLQFLIQYYNGEERAKGNILERFSAQQFPDLHSELNLSSLELGDSALYFCASSNGGSTDTQYFGPGTRLTVL.

This sequence joins TRBV4-3 and TRBJ2-5, with 8 nucleotides matching TRBD2. V dropped 4 bases and J dropped 5; count of bases not matched to a gene: 9. This CDR3 comprises 15 residues. Germline lookup yields CDR1 LGHNA and CDR2 YSLEER. CDR3 nucleotides: TGCGCCAGCAGCCCTCGGGCGGGGGGCCGGGAGACCCAGTACTTC. Translated: CASSPRAGGRETQYF.

The J gene is TRBJ2-3, the V gene TRBV19; D may be TRBD1 (6 bases). V was trimmed by 2 bases and J by 3 bases, leaving 9 bases between them. From germline, CDR1 is LNHDA and CDR2 SQIVND (reference sequence). This CDR3 has 14 amino acids. In nucleotides, the CDR3 is TGTGCCAGTAGTATACGAACAGGGACAGATACGCAGTATTTT. This codes for CASSIRTGTDTQYF. The whole variable domain, remainder taken from reference TRBV19 and TRBJ2-3, is DGGITQSPKYLFRKEGQNVTLSCEQNLNHDAMYWYRQDPGQGLRLIYYSQIVNDFQKGDIAEGYSVSREKKESFPLTVTSAQKNPTAFYLCASSIRTGTDTQYFGPGTRLTVL.

The genes are TRBV29-1 and TRBJ2-7, with a possible D match to TRBD2 (5 bases). V lost 4 bases to trimming and J lost 3 bases, with 10 bases between them. The CDR3 spans 12 residues. Germline V lookup: CDR1 SQVTM, CDR2 ANQGSEA. The chain's CDR3 is CSVGEGDYEQYF. CDR3 DNA sequence: TGCAGCGTTGGCGAGGGTGACTACGAGCAGTACTTC.

J is TRBJ2-2 and V is TRBV7-5; the table's D call TRBD1 went unverified against the DNA. TRBV7-5 is labeled a pseudogene. The CDR3 length is 19 residues. The CDR3 protein is CARSLDQQGQGMDTGELFF. The CDR3 DNA reads TGTGCCAGAAGCTTAGATCAACAGGGACAGGGAATGGACACCGGGGAGCTGTTTTTT.

The chain is built from TRBV11-3 and TRBJ2-2, with a weak D call TRBD2 (6 bases). The CDR3 is made up of 12 amino acids. V shed 8 bases and J shed 5 bases, with 9 bases lying between them. Looked up from germline, CDR1 is SGHNT and CDR2 is YENEEA. The CDR3 protein is CASRSGTGELFF. The DNA of the CDR3 is TGTGCCAGCCGGAGCGGGACCGGGGAGCTGTTTTTT.